A single sample gave rise to the 3 T cell receptor beta chains below, sequenced in a study of T cell changes during pregnancy in multiple sclerosis. Sequencing was performed with immunoSEQ multiplex PCR; in TCRdb, only in-frame clones are kept and a portion is missing. The sample lists over 30,000 clones, around 93% seen once, with approximately 2.6% in the top ten. The sequencing used CD4+ T cells from peripheral blood mononuclear cells, collected in the third trimester of pregnancy. The receptors derive from a female donor in good health, enrolled as a control in a pregnancy study.

The CDR3, as DNA: TGTGCCAGCAGCCTGATCGGGGGGCGAACAACTAATGAAAAACTGTTTTTT. Amino acids: CASSLIGGRTTNEKLFF. V gene TRBV7-9 combines with J gene TRBJ1-4, with D maybe TRBD1 (6 bases). CDR1 is SEHNR and CDR2 is FQNEAQ in the germline V gene (reference sequence). V shed 5 bases and J shed 0 bases, with 16 bases lying between them. The CDR3 consists of 17 residues.

This chain links TRBV19 with TRBJ2-1; TRBD1 is a possible D gene (6 bases). Per the germline V gene, CDR1 is LNHDA and CDR2 is SQIVND (reference sequence). The CDR3 totals 14 residues. The V gene lost 2 bases and the J gene lost 9 bases, with 14 bases spanning the gap. The CDR3 sequence is CASSIFWGRSEQFF. CDR3 DNA sequence: TGTGCCAGTAGTATATTTTGGGGGCGCAGTGAGCAGTTCTTC.

The chain recombines TRBV28 with TRBJ2-3; TRBD2 matches 8 bases. V dropped 1 base and J dropped 0; count of bases not matched to a gene: 6. Germline lookup yields CDR1 MDHEN and CDR2 SYDVKM. The CDR3 runs to 17 residues. The CDR3 DNA follows: TGTGCCAGCAGTTTATCCCCTAGCGGGTTAAGCACAGATACGCAGTATTTT. Translating gives CASSLSPSGLSTDTQYF. Supplemented by reference TRBV28 and TRBJ2-3, the full variable domain reads DVKVTQSSRYLVKRTGEKVFLECVQDMDHENMFWYRQDPGLGLRLIYFSYDVKMKEKGDIPEGYSVSREKKERFSLILESASTNQTSMYLCASSLSPSGLSTDTQYFGPGTRLTVL.